The subject of this entry is one TCR beta chain. Its cognate antigen is unknown. This sample is drawn from a study of shared clonotypes between healthy human individuals. Sequencing used immunoSEQ multiplex PCR; TCRdb keeps in-frame clones, though not all of them. The sample carries over 2 million clones, over 85% recorded once. Study-level points and caveats: Among donors, clonotype sharing was expected to be affected by sequencing depth.

This CDR3 region has 15 residues. Looked up from germline, CDR1 is LGHNA and CDR2 is YSLEER. V lost 3 bases, J lost 2 bases, and 14 bases lay in between. CD8 cells classed as naive were CD45RO-negative and positively selected for CCR7, excluding terminally differentiated effector memory CD45RA+ cells. HIV-negative, healthy adults without recent acute infections or vaccinations were the donors. V usage is TRBV4-3 and J usage is TRBJ2-7, with D possibly TRBD1 on 6 matching bases. The receptor was derived from a man younger than 30 in good health. Sequenced sample: naive CD8+ T cells sorted from blood. This CDR3 is CASSQVLDSTYEQYF. CDR3 DNA sequence: TGCGCCAGCAGCCAGGTCCTGGACAGCACCTACGAGCAGTACTTC.